The next 30 T cell receptor beta chains were all read from a single sample in a study of blood T cell repertoires in COVID-19 (dated by TCRdb to about 2020). Library preparation employed the immunoSEQ multiplex PCR assay. TCRdb stores this immuneACCESS table with in-frame sequences only. Part of the clones is absent; in the studies checked, under half of the shortfall reflects unresolved V genes, and no reason is known for the rest. A total of nearly 110,000 clones appear in this sample, about nine tenths of them only once. Approximately 1.3% of the sample is in the top ten clones. Sample: peripheral blood. These TCRs come from a woman aged 25 to 45 with acute or convalescent COVID-19.

The V gene is TRBV7-9, the J gene TRBJ1-1; D is unclear. From germline, CDR1 is SEHNR and CDR2 FQNEAQ (reference sequence). V was pared by 1 base and J by 0 bases, with 9 bases between. There are 15 residues in the CDR3. The CDR3 loop reads CASSLGAGVNTEAFF. CDR3 sequence (DNA): TGTGCCAGCAGCTTAGGTGCAGGTGTGAACACTGAAGCTTTCTTT.

The chain carries TRBV27 and TRBJ1-2, with TRBD1 as a possible D gene (6 bases). V shed 6 bases and J shed 4 bases, with 18 bases lying between them. The CDR3 runs 15 residues. Looked up from germline, CDR1 is MNHEY and CDR2 is SMNVEV (reference sequence). This CDR3 reads CASSTRQGRIYGYTF. CDR3 DNA: TGTGCCAGCAGCACACGCCAGGGGCGGATCTATGGCTACACCTTC.

The chain employs TRBV28 and TRBJ2-7, with D hard to call. Trimming took off 6 bases at V and 0 bases at J, with 12 bases between the two ends. Germline loops: CDR1 MDHEN, CDR2 SYDVKM. There are 14 residues in the CDR3. CDR3 in DNA: TGTGCCAGCAGCCTAGGAACAAACTCCTACGAGCAGTACTTC. Its translation is CASSLGTNSYEQYF.

The V call is TRBV6-1, the J call TRBJ2-7; 7 bases are shared with TRBD2. This CDR3 has 15 residues. In germline, CDR1 is MNHNS, CDR2 SASEGT. Trimming cost V 0 bases and J 4 bases; bases outside gene matches: 6. The CDR3 region is CASSEADGEGYEQYF. As DNA, the CDR3 is TGTGCCAGCAGTGAAGCTGACGGGGAGGGATACGAGCAGTACTTC.

The chain carries TRBV11-2 and TRBJ1-1; a possible D gene is TRBD1 (6 bases). Germline V gene sequence: CDR1 SGHAT, CDR2 FQNNGV. The CDR3 contains 16 residues. V was shortened by 3 bases and J by 0 bases, with 14 bases between the two germline ends. The CDR3 coding sequence is TGTGCCAGCAGCTTTCGCGCAGGGGACCTGAACACTGAAGCTTTCTTT. Translated, it gives CASSFRAGDLNTEAFF. Supplemented by reference TRBV11-2 and TRBJ1-1, the full variable domain reads EAGVAQSPRYKIIEKRQSVAFWCNPISGHATLYWYQQILGQGPKLLIQFQNNGVVDDSQLPKDRFSAERLKGVDSTLKIQPAKLEDSAVYLCASSFRAGDLNTEAFFGQGTRLTVV.

This clone was seen a handful of times. V gene TRBV4-3 combines with J gene TRBJ2-1, with 9 positions matching TRBD1. Looked up from germline, CDR1 is LGHNA and CDR2 is YSLEER. The CDR3 sequence is 17 residues long. Trimming removed 1 base from V and 1 base from J; junction bases left unmatched: 5. CDR3 nucleotides: TGCGCCAGCAGCCAAGTGGACAGGGGAGTTTCCTACAATGAGCAGTTCTTC. Amino acids: CASSQVDRGVSYNEQFF.

The chain has TRBV27 and TRBJ1-2; TRBD1 matches at 10 bases. The CDR3 loop spans 15 amino acids. V lost 2 bases to trimming and J lost 7 bases; unmatched junction nucleotides: 7. Germline V gives CDR1 MNHEY, CDR2 SMNVEV (reference sequence). As DNA, the CDR3 is TGTGCCAGCAGTTTAAAGGGACAGGGGATTGGTGGCTACACCTTC. Translating it yields CASSLKGQGIGGYTF.

J is TRBJ1-2 and V is TRBV29-1, with a tentative D call TRBD1 (5 bases). CDR3 length: 13 residues. V dropped 0 bases and J dropped 2 bases, with 7 bases sitting between them. Germline values: CDR1 SQVTM, CDR2 ANQGSEA. DNA for the CDR3: TGCAGCGTTGAAGATGGGGGGAACTATGGCTACACCTTC. Translation gives CSVEDGGNYGYTF.

This chain uses TRBV5-1 with TRBJ2-7, with 12 bases lining up with TRBD2. V lost 4 bases, J lost 1 base, and 6 bases stayed unmatched. This CDR3 comprises 16 residues. Germline CDR1 SGHRS, CDR2 YFSETQ. CDR3 protein: CASSKGTSGLSYEQYF. CDR3 DNA: TGCGCCAGCAGCAAGGGGACTAGCGGGTTATCCTACGAGCAGTACTTC.

This clone was picked up a small number of times. CDR3 sequence reads: CASSQFAGGAGNGYTF. The CDR3 coding sequence is TGTGCCAGCAGCCAATTTGCAGGGGGCGCTGGTAATGGCTACACCTTC. V usage is TRBV4-2 and J usage is TRBJ1-2, with TRBD1 matching 8 bases. In germline, CDR1 is LGHNA, CDR2 YNFKEQ. This CDR3 contains 16 residues. The V gene end was trimmed by 2 bases and the J gene end by 6 bases; junction bases not matched to a gene: 11.

J is TRBJ2-5 and V is TRBV2, with TRBD2 identical over 10 bases. CDR1 is SNHLY and CDR2 is FYNNEI in the germline V gene. Losses at the gene ends were 8 bases for V and 3 bases for J; bases not matched to a gene: 12. CDR3 length: 16 residues. CDR3 protein: CASATLLAGEKETQYF. The CDR3 nucleotides read TGTGCCAGCGCGACCCTCCTAGCGGGGGAAAAAGAGACCCAGTACTTC.

The count of this clone is one. The chain is built from TRBV11-3 and TRBJ1-4; TRBD1 matches at 7 bases. V shed 5 bases and J 5 bases; nucleotides not matched to a gene: 8. CDR1 is SGHNT and CDR2 is YENEEA in the germline V gene. The CDR3 loop spans 15 amino acids. CDR3 loop: CASSTRQGKNEKLFF. The CDR3 bases are TGTGCCAGCAGCACTAGACAGGGAAAGAATGAAAAACTGTTTTTT.

This chain connects TRBV28 to TRBJ2-5; D call uncertain. The ends were cut back, 9 bases at V and 1 base at J, with 15 bases in the middle. In germline, CDR1 is MDHEN, CDR2 SYDVKM. The CDR3 extends over 14 amino acids. The CDR3 DNA reads as TGTGCCAGTACCACCACTGTCTCCCAAGAGACCCAGTACTTC. Translating gives CASTTTVSQETQYF.

V gene TRBV7-9 combines with J gene TRBJ1-4, with TRBD1 matching over 8 bases. Trimming cost V 4 bases and J 8 bases; bases outside gene matches: 9. Germline CDR1 and CDR2: SEHNR and FQNEAQ (reference sequence). CDR3 size: 15 residues. The DNA of the CDR3 is TGTGCCAGCAGCTCTCGGACAGGGCGCAACGAAAAACTGTTTTTT. This sequence encodes CASSSRTGRNEKLFF. Full variable domain (remainder filled in from reference TRBV7-9 and TRBJ1-4): DTGVSQNPRHKITKRGQNVTFRCDPISEHNRLYWYRQTLGQGPEFLTYFQNEAQLEKSRLLSDRFSAERPKGSFSTLEIQRTEQGDSAMYLCASSSRTGRNEKLFFGSGTQLSVL.

The CDR3 region is CASSPGRQATNEKLFF. DNA of the CDR3: TGTGCCAGCTCACCAGGGAGACAGGCAACTAATGAAAAACTGTTTTTT. This chain uses TRBV18 with TRBJ1-4; possible D gene TRBD1, 6 bases. CDR1 is KGHSH and CDR2 is LQKENI in the germline V gene. This CDR3 spans 16 amino acids. V gave up 2 bases and J gave up 0 bases, with 10 bases separating them.

V is TRBV4-3 and J is TRBJ1-3; possible D gene TRBD1, 5 bases. Germline lookup yields CDR1 LGHNA and CDR2 YSLEER. This CDR3 has 15 amino acids. The V gene lost 0 bases and the J gene lost 2 bases, with 8 bases spanning the gap. DNA of the CDR3: TGCGCCAGCAGCCAAGATGGGGCCACTGGAAACACCATATATTTT. This translates into CASSQDGATGNTIYF.

The chain is built from TRBV7-2 and TRBJ1-5; D is unresolved. This CDR3 is built from 16 residues. From germline, CDR1 is SGHTA and CDR2 FQGNSA. The V end was cut by 1 base, the J end by 4 bases, with 14 bases between. The chain's CDR3 is CASSLVSELVNQPQHF. In DNA form, the CDR3 reads TGTGCCAGCAGCTTAGTTTCGGAGTTAGTGAATCAGCCCCAGCATTTT.

The CDR3 protein is CASSSGTKTLGTQYF. CDR3 in DNA: TGTGCCAGCAGTTCCGGGACTAAGACTCTGGGGACCCAGTACTTC. V gene TRBV7-2 combines with J gene TRBJ2-5, with 7 bases that match TRBD2. V trimming: 6 bases; J trimming: 7 bases; junction bases outside the gene matches: 14. The CDR3 consists of 15 residues. Germline V gene sequence: CDR1 SGHTA, CDR2 FQGNSA.

The chain has TRBV9 and TRBJ1-2; 9 positions agree with TRBD1. The CDR3 loop spans 13 amino acids. V was pared by 4 bases and J by 10 bases, with 8 bases of the junction left unmatched. In germline, CDR1 is SGDLS, CDR2 YYNGEE. The CDR3 nucleotides read TGTGCCAGCAGCCCGGGACAGGGAGTGGCCTACACCTTC. The encoded protein is CASSPGQGVAYTF.

The J gene is TRBJ1-5, the V gene TRBV28, with 8 bases matching TRBD1. Germline assignment: CDR1 MDHEN and CDR2 SYDVKM. This CDR3 region has 14 residues. V lost 5 bases, J lost 7 bases, and 7 bases stayed unmatched. Here the CDR3 DNA reads TGTGCCAGCAGTCCAACAGGGGGGGCCCAGCCCCAGCATTTT. As protein: CASSPTGGAQPQHF. Supplemented by reference TRBV28 and TRBJ1-5, the full variable domain reads DVKVTQSSRYLVKRTGEKVFLECVQDMDHENMFWYRQDPGLGLRLIYFSYDVKMKEKGDIPEGYSVSREKKERFSLILESASTNQTSMYLCASSPTGGAQPQHFGDGTRLSIL.

The V and J genes are TRBV7-6 and TRBJ2-5; D gene uncertain. The V end lost 5 bases, the J end lost 6 bases, and 13 bases lay between the germline ends. The CDR3 extends over 13 amino acids. In germline, CDR1 is SGHVS, CDR2 FNYEAQ. CDR3 amino acids: CASSALLTKTQYF. DNA for the CDR3: TGTGCCAGCAGCGCCCTACTTACGAAGACCCAGTACTTC.

This clone was observed a single time. The chain is built from TRBV19 and TRBJ2-5; D is possibly TRBD1 (5 bases). This CDR3 has 15 residues. The germline V and J ends were trimmed by 8 bases and 1 base, with 17 bases remaining between them. Germline assignment: CDR1 LNHDA and CDR2 SQIVND (reference sequence). CDR3 in amino acids: CASQKGQGGQETQYF. In nucleotides, the CDR3 is TGTGCCAGTCAAAAGGGGCAGGGCGGCCAAGAGACCCAGTACTTC.

The chain recombines TRBV7-9 with TRBJ1-1, with 7 bases identical to TRBD1. The length of the CDR3 is 13 residues. V lost 5 bases, J lost 6 bases, and 6 bases stayed unmatched. CDR1 is SEHNR, CDR2 FQNEAQ, per germline (reference sequence). The CDR3 here is CASSETGVAEAFF. The CDR3 DNA is TGTGCCAGCAGCGAAACAGGGGTCGCTGAAGCTTTCTTT.

The V call is TRBV7-6, the J call TRBJ2-3; TRBD2 aligns across 11 bases. This CDR3 contains 15 residues. V dropped 8 bases and J dropped 7; count of bases not matched to a gene: 11. Per the germline V gene, CDR1 is SGHVS and CDR2 is FNYEAQ. The CDR3 DNA follows: TGTGCCAGCGGCCTTCTAGCGGGGGGTTCGCATACGCAGTATTTT. Protein sequence: CASGLLAGGSHTQYF.

V gene TRBV28 combines with J gene TRBJ1-1; no firm D call. V lost 6 bases, J lost 2 bases, and 13 bases lay in between. The germline V gene has CDR1 MDHEN and CDR2 SYDVKM. The CDR3 extends over 14 amino acids. The chain's CDR3 is CASSRAGFNTEAFF. The DNA for the CDR3 is TGTGCCAGCAGCCGAGCCGGGTTTAACACTGAAGCTTTCTTT.

The chain employs TRBV27 and TRBJ1-5; no definite D call. V gave up 2 bases and J gave up 2 bases, with 13 bases separating them. CDR1 and CDR2 (germline): MNHEY, SMNVEV (reference sequence). This CDR3 region has 16 residues. This chain's CDR3 is CASSLAGGFGNQPQHF. For the CDR3, the DNA is TGTGCCAGCAGTTTAGCAGGAGGGTTTGGCAATCAGCCCCAGCATTTT.

The rearrangement uses TRBV5-1 and TRBJ1-1, with TRBD1 as a possible D gene (5 bases). The germline gives CDR1 SGHRS, CDR2 YFSETQ. The CDR3 is 13 amino acids. The ends were cut back, 4 bases at V and 6 bases at J, with 13 bases in the middle. This CDR3 reads CASSPGVGAEAFF. The CDR3 DNA sequence: TGCGCCAGCAGCCCGGGGGTCGGGGCTGAAGCTTTCTTT.

V and J are TRBV7-2 and TRBJ1-6, with no clear D. The CDR3 covers 15 residues. V lost 5 bases and J lost 5, with 13 bases in between. Germline loops: CDR1 SGHTA, CDR2 FQGNSA. CDR3 sequence: CASSVRQVDNSPLHF. The CDR3, as DNA: TGTGCCAGCAGCGTCCGCCAGGTAGATAATTCACCCCTCCACTTT.

The chain is built from TRBV5-1 and TRBJ2-1, with 8 nucleotides matching TRBD2. The germline V gene has CDR1 SGHRS and CDR2 YFSETQ. CDR3 length: 12 amino acids. J was trimmed by 7 bases and V by 5 bases; bases with no gene match: 2. This CDR3 reads CASRASGNEQFF. CDR3 nucleotides: TGCGCCAGCAGAGCTAGCGGGAATGAGCAGTTCTTC.

The V gene is TRBV6-5, the J gene TRBJ1-2, with D maybe TRBD1 (6 bases). The CDR3 consists of 14 residues. Germline V gene lookup returns CDR1 MNHEY and CDR2 SVGAGI. Trimming took off 6 bases at V and 4 bases at J, with 15 bases between the two ends. The CDR3 here is CASSPRTASYGYTF. The DNA for the CDR3 is TGTGCCAGCAGCCCCCGGACAGCCTCCTATGGCTACACCTTC.